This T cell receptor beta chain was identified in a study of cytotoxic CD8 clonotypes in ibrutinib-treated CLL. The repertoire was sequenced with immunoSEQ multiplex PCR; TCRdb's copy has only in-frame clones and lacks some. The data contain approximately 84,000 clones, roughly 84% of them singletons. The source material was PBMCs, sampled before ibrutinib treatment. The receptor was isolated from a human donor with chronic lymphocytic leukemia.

CDR3 in DNA: TGTGCCAGCAGCCTAACCCCGGGCTCCCTAAGCAATCAGCCCCAGCATTTT. It encodes CASSLTPGSLSNQPQHF. The rearrangement joins TRBV7-8 to TRBJ1-5; D unresolved. Deletions cut 5 bases from V and 1 base from J, with 18 bases between. The CDR3 contains 17 residues. CDR1 and CDR2 (germline): SGHVS, FQNEAQ. The variable domain in full, with the rest retrieved from reference TRBV7-8 and TRBJ1-5, is GAGVSQSPRYKVAKRGQDVALRCDPISGHVSLFWYQQALGQGPEFLTYFQNEAQLDKSGLPSDRFFAERPEGSVSTLKIQRTQQEDSAVYLCASSLTPGSLSNQPQHFGDGTRLSIL.